A selection of T cell receptor beta chains follows, all from one sample in a study of T cell repertoires in cytomegalovirus infection. A single record per CDR3 protein comes from TCRdb applying MiXCR to the reads. Of approximately 500,000 distinct CDR3 sequences listed, 15% to 20% were seen once; the top ten hold around 25%. Sample: CD8+ T cells from PBMCs. All receptors derive from a human donor in good health (CMV status not recorded). Some clones in this sample may be carry-over from other donors' samples. Both conserved end residues are part of each CDR3. Fields, in order: V gene, clone size, D gene, J gene, CDR3 DNA, CDR3 protein. The D gene is left open where the match is weak. Clone size is stated in some rows and not others, as once, few, many or a class when expanded.

>TRBV7-9|few|TRBD1|TRBJ2-4
TGTGCCAGCAGCCCTTGGACAGGAAACATTCAGTACTTC
CASSPWTGNIQYF
>TRBV7-6|many|TRBD2|TRBJ2-5
TGTGCCAGCAGCCCAAGACTAGCGGGAGAAGAGACCCAGTACTTC
CASSPRLAGEETQYF
>TRBV28|many|.|TRBJ2-2
TGTGCCAGCGCCCTTGTGGGGACTTGGGCATCGGGCACCGGGGAGCTGTTTTTT
CASALVGTWASGTGELFF
>TRBV27|many|.|TRBJ2-7
TGTGCCAGCAGTTTAACGGGGACTTCGGGTCTCTCCTACGAGCAGTACTTC
CASSLTGTSGLSYEQYF
>TRBV6-1|many|.|TRBJ2-1
TGTGCCGGAGACTCTTGGAACAATGAGCAGTTCTTC
CAGDSWNNEQFF
>TRBV7-8|many|.|TRBJ2-2
TGTGCCAGCAGCTTTCTTAGCAAGACCGGGGAGCTGTTTTTT
CASSFLSKTGELFF
>TRBV28|many|.|TRBJ2-5
TGTGCCAGCAGTTCGGGACACGCGAGGATGGAGACCCAGTACTTC
CASSSGHARMETQYF
>TRBV27|.|TRBD1|TRBJ1-4
TGTGCCAGCAGAAGAGGGGGCTCTGAAAAACTGTTTTTT
CASRRGGSEKLFF
>TRBV11-2|many|TRBD1|TRBJ1-2
TGTGCCAGCAGCCCCGGGGACAGGGAAGATGGCTATGGCTACACCTTC
CASSPGDREDGYGYTF
>TRBV24-1|few|.|TRBJ2-1
TGTGCCACCAGTGATTTAGGTGTTAACTCCTACAATGAGCAGTTCTTC
CATSDLGVNSYNEQFF
>TRBV27|.|.|TRBJ2-2
TGTGCCAGCAGTTTCCCTCACACCGGGGAGCTGTTTTTT
CASSFPHTGELFF
>TRBV20-1|few|TRBD2|TRBJ2-1
TGCAGTGCTTGGACTAGCGGGGGCTACAGCTCCTACAATGAGCAGTTCTTC
CSAWTSGGYSSYNEQFF
>TRBV12-3/TRBV12-4|many|.|TRBJ1-2
TGTGCCAGCAGTTTAGATCGGGGGGCGAGCTATGGCTACACCTTC
CASSLDRGASYGYTF
>TRBV12-5|many|.|TRBJ1-1
TGTGCTAGTGGTTTGGGGGCTGGGTGGTTGGCTGAAGCTTTCTTT
CASGLGAGWLAEAFF
>TRBV15|.|.|TRBJ1-1
TGTGCCACCAGCCGGACGGACACTTCGAACACTGAAGCTTTCTTT
CATSRTDTSNTEAFF
>TRBV15|.|.|TRBJ2-2
TGTGCCACCAGCAAGGGGGGGGCCCGGGAGCTGTTTTTT
CATSKGGARELFF
>TRBV25-1|many|TRBD1|TRBJ2-6
TGTGCCAGCCGGTTGACAGGGTCCTCTGGGGCCAACGTCCTGACTTTC
CASRLTGSSGANVLTF
>TRBV11-2|many|.|TRBJ1-2
TGTGCCAGCAGCTGGGCGGGGACGGACTATGGCTACACCTTC
CASSWAGTDYGYTF
>TRBV28|few|.|TRBJ2-3
TGTGCCAGCAGTCCCCTCGGGCGCGGGCAACAGTATTTT
CASSPLGRGQQYF
>TRBV7-9|many|TRBD1|TRBJ1-1
TGTGCCAGCAGGTCAGGGGGGCAATCGGACACTGAAGCTTTCTTT
CASRSGGQSDTEAFF
>TRBV29-1|.|.|TRBJ2-1
TGCAGCGTCGTGACCTTGGGCAGAGCGGTGCCTGAGCAGTTCTTC
CSVVTLGRAVPEQFF
>TRBV12-3/TRBV12-4|many|.|TRBJ2-5
TGTGCCAGCAGTTTGTCACGGGTGATAGAGACCCAGTACTTC
CASSLSRVIETQYF
>TRBV4-1|many|.|TRBJ2-1
TGCGCCAGCAGCCAACCGGGCGGCTCCTACAATGAGCAGTTCTTC
CASSQPGGSYNEQFF
>TRBV27|many|TRBD2|TRBJ2-5
TGTGCCAGCAGTTCCTCTGGGACTAGCGGGATTGAGACCCAGTACTTC
CASSSSGTSGIETQYF
>TRBV13|.|.|TRBJ2-7
TGTGCCAGCAGCTCCGCATCCGAGGTCCGAAGTTGGGAGCAGTACTTC
CASSSASEVRSWEQYF
>TRBV19|many|.|TRBJ2-7
TGTGCCAGTAGTATAGACCCAGGCCCCTACGAGCAGTACTTC
CASSIDPGPYEQYF
>TRBV12-3/TRBV12-4|many|TRBD1|TRBJ2-7
TGTGCCAGCAGTTTAGGGGCAGGGGGAGTGGGTGAGCAGTACTTC
CASSLGAGGVGEQYF
>TRBV7-9|many|.|TRBJ2-5
TGTGCCAGCAGCCCCGTCTCACAAGAGACCCAGTACTTC
CASSPVSQETQYF
>TRBV4-1|.|TRBD1|TRBJ2-3
TGTGCCAGCAGCCGGAGGGACAGGGCTCTCCGAGATACGCAGTATTTT
CASSRRDRALRDTQYF
>TRBV12-3/TRBV12-4|many|.|TRBJ2-5
TGTGCCAGCAGCGAAGGTACAAGAGATGGCCAGTACTTC
CASSEGTRDGQYF
>TRBV7-9|few|.|TRBJ1-2
TGTGCCAGCAGCTCTAGGGACAAATGGAGGAGTGTGGGCTACACCTTC
CASSSRDKWRSVGYTF
>TRBV5-4|few|TRBD1|TRBJ2-1
TGTGCCAGCAGCTTAAGGACAGGGGGCGGCGAGCAGTTCTTC
CASSLRTGGGEQFF
>TRBV4-1|many|.|TRBJ1-2
TGCGCCAGCAGCCCGGACGGTAACTATGGCTACACCTTC
CASSPDGNYGYTF
>TRBV28|.|.|TRBJ2-3
TGTGCCAGCAGCCCCTGGGGAGTTCGCACAGATACGCAGTATTTT
CASSPWGVRTDTQYF
>TRBV11-2|many|.|TRBJ2-3
TGTGCCAGCAGCCGGAGAGATACGCAGTATTTT
CASSRRDTQYF
>TRBV7-8|.|.|TRBJ1-5
TGTGCCAGCAGCTGGACCCGGGACACCAATCAGCCCCAGCATTTT
CASSWTRDTNQPQHF
>TRBV6-5|many|.|TRBJ2-7
TGTGCCAGCAGTTACTCGAACCAGGGGGGGTACGAGCAGTACTTC
CASSYSNQGGYEQYF
>TRBV7-2|many|.|TRBJ1-3
TGTGCCAGCAGCTTACTCAACAGGCCTGGAAACACCATATATTTT
CASSLLNRPGNTIYF
>TRBV24-1|.|.|TRBJ2-7
TGTGCCACCAGTGATTTTCTAGCTGCAGAGCAGTACTTC
CATSDFLAAEQYF
>TRBV5-6|.|TRBD2|TRBJ2-5
TGTGCCAGCAGCTGGGGTACTGCGGGGGGGGGCAGCGGAGAGACCCAGTACTTC
CASSWGTAGGGSGETQYF
>TRBV30|once|.|TRBJ2-7
TGTGCCTGGAGGCCCGAGCAGTACTTC
CAWRPEQYF
>TRBV27|.|.|TRBJ2-1
TGTGCCAGCAGTCCGATAGCGCAGTTCTTC
CASSPIAQFF
>TRBV19|.|.|TRBJ2-1
TGTGCCAGTAGTATAGAAGGGGAGGTCGCTTACAATGAGCAGTTCTTC
CASSIEGEVAYNEQFF
>TRBV15|many|.|TRBJ2-1
TGTGCCACCAGCAGATTATGGACAGACAATGAGCAGTTCTTC
CATSRLWTDNEQFF
>TRBV11-2|many|.|TRBJ1-3
TGTGCCAGCAGCCGTGAACAGGCCAGTAGGCACGGAAACACCATATATTTT
CASSREQASRHGNTIYF
>TRBV24-1|many|TRBD2|TRBJ2-5
TGTGCCACCAGCAACCCAAGCGCGGCTAGCGGGATTCAAGAGACCCAGTACTTC
CATSNPSAASGIQETQYF
>TRBV14|few|.|TRBJ2-1
TGTGCCAGCAGCCGTCGGGGGACTTACAATGAGCAGTTCTTC
CASSRRGTYNEQFF
>TRBV11-2|many|.|TRBJ2-1
TGTGCCAGCAGCCTACGGGACAATTACAATGAGCAGTTCTTC
CASSLRDNYNEQFF
>TRBV4-1|.|TRBD2|TRBJ2-5
TGCGCCAGCAGCCAGTCTCGACTAGCGGGAGAGACCCAGTACTTC
CASSQSRLAGETQYF
>TRBV7-9|many|TRBD1|TRBJ2-1
TGTGCCAGCAGGCCCCGACAGGGGGGGTCCTACAATGAGCAGTTCTTC
CASRPRQGGSYNEQFF
>TRBV28|medium-sized|TRBD1|TRBJ1-6
TGTGCCAGCAGTTCGGGACAGAGGAATTCACCCCTCCACTTT
CASSSGQRNSPLHF